The 13 T cell receptor beta chains below all came from one sample that was sequenced in a study of a mutant IDH1 vaccine in newly diagnosed glioma. Generated by immunoSEQ multiplex PCR, the TCRdb table keeps only in-frame clones and is missing some. The data contain around 41,000 clones, about four fifths of them seen just once; the ten biggest clones take up roughly 6.3%. These receptors are not linked to any known antigen. This sample's time point: week 23, last vaccination. Every single dose of the vaccine, 300 ug of mutant IDH1 20-mer peptide, came with topical imiquimod. This sample comprised PBMCs, obtained from a glioma patient whose treatment included an IDH1 peptide vaccine. Source of these receptors: a woman aged 40 to 50 with glioma. Some clones in this sample may be carry-over from other donors' samples.

This sequence joins TRBV29-1 and TRBJ1-2; D remains ambiguous. Per germline, CDR1 SQVTM and CDR2 ANQGSEA. V was cut by 8 bases and J by 4 bases, with 11 bases left in between. The CDR3 sequence is 11 residues long. DNA of the CDR3: TGCAGCTCAGAAAGGACCTATGGCTACACCTTC. Amino acid sequence: CSSERTYGYTF.

In its sample, this clone was seen once. The chain recombines TRBV6-6 with TRBJ2-1; no clear D gene. The CDR3 is 14 amino acids. CDR1 MNHNY and CDR2 SVGAGI come from the germline V gene (reference sequence). V lost 0 bases, J lost 4 bases, and 7 bases lay in between. CDR3 sequence: CASSYSTDYNEQFF. The CDR3 nucleotides read TGTGCCAGCAGTTACTCAACGGATTACAATGAGCAGTTCTTC.

The chain uses TRBV2 and TRBJ2-2; no clear D. The CDR3 loop spans 13 amino acids. Trimming took off 7 bases at V and 7 bases at J, with 13 bases between the two ends. The germline V gene has CDR1 SNHLY and CDR2 FYNNEI. The CDR3 coding sequence is TGTGCCAGCACTTGGGCGACCAACGGGGAGCTGTTTTTT. The encoded protein is CASTWATNGELFF.

The chain uses TRBV6-5 and TRBJ1-1; no firm D call. This CDR3 has 12 residues. V dropped 2 bases and J dropped 6 bases, with 7 bases sitting between them. The germline gives CDR1 MNHEY, CDR2 SVGAGI. The CDR3 is CASSYLGAEAFF. The CDR3 DNA sequence: TGTGCCAGCAGTTACCTCGGAGCTGAAGCTTTCTTT.

The rearrangement links TRBV7-2 to TRBJ2-1; 11 positions agree with TRBD2. V was clipped by 3 bases and J by 4 bases; unmatched bases: 5. The length of the CDR3 is 16 residues. Per germline, CDR1 SGHTA and CDR2 FQGNSA. In DNA, the CDR3 is TGTGCCAGCAGCTTCCCGGGACTAGCGGTATACAATGAGCAGTTCTTC. It is translated as CASSFPGLAVYNEQFF.

This chain uses TRBV5-5 with TRBJ2-1, with D uncertain. V was pared by 1 base and J by 6 bases, with 8 bases between. In germline, CDR1 is SGHKS, CDR2 YYEKEE (reference sequence). The CDR3 has 13 amino acids. The CDR3 spells CASSLWVGNEQFF. CDR3 in DNA: TGTGCCAGCAGCTTGTGGGTCGGCAATGAGCAGTTCTTC.

The chain recombines TRBV7-2 with TRBJ1-5; D not certain. The V and J ends lost 2 bases and 15 bases respectively, with 14 bases between them. CDR3 size: 12 residues. Germline V gene sequence: CDR1 SGHTA, CDR2 FQGNSA. The CDR3, as DNA: TGTGCCAGCAGCTTACTAAACGGTTCACCGCATTTT. Its translation is CASSLLNGSPHF.

This clone was seen a handful of times. The rearrangement joins TRBV4-2 to TRBJ2-2; no reliable D call. The CDR3 spans 17 residues. Per the germline V gene, CDR1 is LGHNA and CDR2 is YNFKEQ. Trimming removed 1 base at V and 1 base at J, with 13 bases between. CDR3 sequence reads: CASSQVKSAQNTGELFF. DNA for the CDR3: TGTGCCAGCAGCCAAGTGAAGAGCGCTCAGAACACCGGGGAGCTGTTTTTT.

This chain connects TRBV6-5 to TRBJ2-2, with D tentatively TRBD1 or TRBD2 (5 bases each). Germline loops: CDR1 MNHEY, CDR2 SVGAGI. This CDR3 region has 15 residues. V was pared by 7 bases and J by 4 bases, with 16 bases between. CDR3: CASTSTAGSTGELFF. The DNA for the CDR3 is TGTGCCAGCACGTCCACGGCAGGGAGCACCGGGGAGCTGTTTTTT.

This clone was seen a handful of times. The V gene is TRBV25-1, the J gene TRBJ1-1; 7 nucleotides agree with TRBD1. CDR1 MGHDK and CDR2 SYGVNS come from the germline V gene. This CDR3 is 13 amino acids long. Germline trimming cut 6 bases from V and 4 bases from J; bases unmatched to any gene: 5. The CDR3 loop reads CASSSGGGTEAFF. As DNA, the CDR3 is TGTGCCAGCAGCTCAGGGGGTGGCACTGAAGCTTTCTTT.

This clone was counted a single time. The genes are TRBV4-1 and TRBJ2-1, with 9 bases identical to TRBD2. CDR1 and CDR2 (germline): MGHRA, YSYEKL. The CDR3 runs to 14 residues. Trimming removed 6 bases from V and 7 bases from J; junction bases left unmatched: 7. The CDR3 DNA reads TGCGCCAGCAGTCCTGCGGGGGGGACGAATGAGCAGTTCTTC. Amino acids: CASSPAGGTNEQFF.

The chain carries TRBV2 and TRBJ2-2; TRBD1 matches 7 bases. The J segment lost 0 bases and the V segment lost 6 bases, leaving 7 bases of the junction unmatched. Germline CDR1 reads SNHLY; CDR2 reads FYNNEI. This CDR3 comprises 16 residues. The CDR3 DNA is TGTGCCAGCAGCGTCGGACAGGTTACGAACACCGGGGAGCTGTTTTTT. Its protein product is CASSVGQVTNTGELFF.

This rearrangement joins TRBV19 to TRBJ1-1; unclear D gene. Germline CDR1 and CDR2: LNHDA and SQIVND (reference sequence). The CDR3 sequence is 13 residues long. Trimming cost V 5 bases and J 0 bases, with 7 bases left between them. The DNA of the CDR3 is TGTGCCAGTAGTGGAAGAATGAACACTGAAGCTTTCTTT. Translating it yields CASSGRMNTEAFF.